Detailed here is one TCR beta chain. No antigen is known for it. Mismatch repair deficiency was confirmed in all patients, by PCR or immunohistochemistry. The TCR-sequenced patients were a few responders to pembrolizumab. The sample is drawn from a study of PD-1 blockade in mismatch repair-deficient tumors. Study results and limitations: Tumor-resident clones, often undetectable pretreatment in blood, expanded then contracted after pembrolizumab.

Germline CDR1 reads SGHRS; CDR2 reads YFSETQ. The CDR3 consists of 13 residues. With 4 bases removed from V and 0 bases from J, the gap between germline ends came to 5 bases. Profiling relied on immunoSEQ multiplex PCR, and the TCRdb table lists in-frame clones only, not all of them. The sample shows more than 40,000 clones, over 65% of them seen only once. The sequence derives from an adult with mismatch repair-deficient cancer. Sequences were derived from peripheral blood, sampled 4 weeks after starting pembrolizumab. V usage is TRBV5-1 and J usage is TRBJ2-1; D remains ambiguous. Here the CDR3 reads CASSLSSYNEQFF. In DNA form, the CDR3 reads TGCGCCAGCAGCCTTAGCTCCTACAATGAGCAGTTCTTC. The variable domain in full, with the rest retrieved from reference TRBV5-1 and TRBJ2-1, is KAGVTQTPRYLIKTRGQQVTLSCSPISGHRSVSWYQQTPGQGLQFLFEYFSETQRNKGNFPGRFSGRQFSNSRSEMNVSTLELGDSALYLCASSLSSYNEQFFGPGTRLTVL.